Listed here is a single TCR beta chain. Its specific antigen is unknown. Per-base qualities were not stored, and no clone one base away is much larger. The reads were generated on an Illumina NovaSeq 6000. TCR cDNA was synthesized by 5'RACE template switching, which introduced a universal primer site and unique molecular identifiers. Priming for cDNA synthesis came from both the TCR alpha and TCR beta constant segments. Two PCR steps were used to amplify libraries, with sample barcodes and sequencing adapters being added in the second step. Sequencing of libraries was done on Illumina HiSeq 2500 (2x100 bp) or NovaSeq (2x150 bp). As for the authors' bioinformatics: MIGEC handled demultiplexing of reads and collapsing into UMI consensus sequences, while MiXCR performed V(D)J alignment. Clonotypes responding to the vaccine were identified with edgeR on replicate PBMC samples, with the criteria of FDR below 0.01 and a log2 fold change above 5 up to day 15. Bulk clonotypes were assigned CD4 or CD8 identity according to which sequenced CD4 or CD8 repertoire held them at higher abundance. TCRdb passed the public sequencing reads through fastp at Q25 and MiXCR, retaining productive beta sequences. Here each entry gathers all rows of one CDR3 protein and keeps the most common genes and DNA. It is TCRdb's table, rather than the study itself, that gives the V and J calls and clone size. Recorded for this sample are approximately 160,000 distinct CDR3 sequences; around 8.5% of them occurred a single time. 35% to 40% of the sample rests with the top ten.

What the treatment or condition label conveys for this sample: live attenuated yellow fever vaccine strain. A standard Ficoll-Paque protocol was used to isolate PBMCs from peripheral blood. Dynabeads CD4 and CD8 positive selection kits were used to isolate CD4 and CD8 T-cell fractions. TriZol was used to extract RNA from bulk PBMCs, from CD4 and CD8 fractions, and from dextramer-positive and dextramer-negative fractions. This specimen belongs to a study of T cells after yellow fever vaccination (dated by TCRdb to the late 2010s). Notes on the research overall: The SMART-Seq v4 Ultra Low Input RNA kit was used to prepare libraries from fractions with low cell numbers. To follow T-cell clones before and after both primary and booster YFV17D yellow fever vaccination, bulk TCR alpha and beta repertoires underwent longitudinal sequencing. Two healthy male donors, one aged 18 to 30 and one aged 30 to 39 years, were included in the cohort. Blood was drawn at multiple timepoints before and after primary and secondary immunization, with bulk PBMC replicates and cell subsets isolated. Overall results and qualifications from the work: A small share of clonotypes was detected in both CD4 and CD8 compartments, with the overlap likely arising from convergent recombination. After the booster, most of the clones that had expanded following primary vaccination were detected again (almost 98% of CD4 and 80% to 90% of CD8), which suggests that memory was broadly maintained. Because only a couple of donors were included in the study, the extent to which the findings can be generalized is limited. The secondary T-cell response was weaker than the primary response but faster, peaking on day 5 instead of day 15. Because abundant contaminating clonotypes from the bulk population could be contained in FACS-sorted repertoires, computational filtering was required.

The starting material was CD8+ T cells sorted from PBMCs, obtained 45 days after the yellow fever booster vaccination. The sequence was obtained from a man aged 18 to 29 who received the YFV17D yellow fever vaccine.

In nucleotides, the sequence is TGTGCCATCAGTAGCTTCACTAGCGGGGTCATCCCGGCTCAAGAGACCCAGTACTTC. Translated, this gives CAISSFTSGVIPAQETQYF. The rearranged chain carries TRBV10-3 and TRBJ2-5; 10 bases in between match TRBD2. The CDR3, from cysteine to phenylalanine, totals 19 residues. Only CDR3 DNA remains: 57 bases, in frame from the first base. From the germline V gene, CDR1 is ENHRY and CDR2 is SYGVKD. Relative to germline, V is missing 5 bases and J is missing 2 bases, with 17 bases of the junction outside any gene match.